The 18 T cell receptor beta chains below come from one sample, sequenced in a study of T cell responses to AZD1222 COVID-19 vaccine. Here immunoSEQ multiplex PCR was the method, and the copy in TCRdb shows in-frame clones only, minus some. The sample comprises 150,000 to 190,000 clones, 87% of which are singletons, and roughly 9.7% rests with the top ten. The sample consisted of peripheral blood, taken 28 days after the second AZD1222 dose. The source is an adult who received the AZD1222 COVID-19 vaccine.

V gene TRBV28 combines with J gene TRBJ2-1; 8 bases match TRBD2. The J segment lost 3 bases and the V segment lost 7 bases, leaving 11 bases of the junction unmatched. The CDR3 has 16 amino acids. The germline CDR1 and CDR2 sequences are MDHEN and SYDVKM. The CDR3 loop is CASNPTSEAFYNEQFF. The CDR3 coding sequence is TGTGCCAGCAACCCGACTAGCGAAGCATTCTACAATGAGCAGTTCTTC.

The chain links TRBV27 to TRBJ1-5; 7 nucleotides align to TRBD1. Germline assignment: CDR1 MNHEY and CDR2 SMNVEV (reference sequence). J lost 0 bases, V lost 6 bases, and 14 bases had no gene match. This CDR3 comprises 18 residues. CDR3 coding DNA: TGTGCCAGCAGGCCCCTAACAGGGGTCGGGCTTAGCAATCAGCCCCAGCATTTT. This sequence encodes CASRPLTGVGLSNQPQHF.

V usage is TRBV19 and J usage is TRBJ1-6, with a weak D call TRBD1 (6 bases). V was cut by 6 bases and J by 4 bases, with 13 bases left in between. This CDR3 is 15 amino acids long. The germline V gene encodes CDR1 LNHDA and CDR2 SQIVND (reference sequence). CDR3: CASRSGQSYNSPLHF. For the CDR3, the DNA is TGTGCCAGTAGATCCGGACAGTCTTATAATTCACCCCTCCACTTT.

This clone turned up a few times. The genes are TRBV9 and TRBJ2-7; D might be TRBD2 (5 bases). CDR1 is SGDLS, CDR2 YYNGEE, per germline. This CDR3 spans 15 amino acids. V shed 0 bases and J shed 4 bases, with 14 bases lying between them. As DNA, the CDR3 is TGTGCCAGCAGCGTAGGGGTTCGGGATCTTTACGAGCAGTACTTC. This encodes CASSVGVRDLYEQYF.

Turning to this clone: The sample holds other DNA sequences that translate to the same CDR3. The gene calls are TRBV28 and TRBJ2-1; D is unclear. V was clipped by 2 bases and J by 5 bases, with 1 base between them. The CDR3 has 11 residues. Germline V CDR1 and CDR2: MDHEN, SYDVKM. CDR3 region: CASSLNNEQFF. In DNA, the CDR3 is TGTGCCAGCAGTTTAAACAATGAGCAGTTCTTC.

V gene TRBV30 combines with J gene TRBJ1-1, with 8 bases lining up with TRBD1. Trimming took 3 bases from V and 4 from J; bases not matched to a gene: 1. Germline V gene lookup returns CDR1 GTSNPN and CDR2 SVGIG (reference sequence). The CDR3 has 12 amino acids. The CDR3 here is CAWRQGATEAFF. The CDR3 bases are TGTGCCTGGAGGCAGGGGGCCACTGAAGCTTTCTTT.

This clone was detected a few times. J is TRBJ2-3 and V is TRBV7-3, with 9 bases fitting TRBD1. Looked up from germline, CDR1 is SGHTA and CDR2 is FQGTGA. The CDR3 has 15 amino acids. V shed 5 bases, J shed 3 bases, and the junction held 6 bases outside the gene matches. CDR3 nucleotides: TGTGCCAGCAGCCCCGGGACAGGGAGAACAGATACGCAGTATTTT. Its translation is CASSPGTGRTDTQYF.

The chain has TRBV5-5 and TRBJ2-7; D remains ambiguous. V was cut by 0 bases and J by 3 bases, with 7 bases left in between. Germline CDR1 reads SGHKS; CDR2 reads YYEKEE (reference sequence). This CDR3 has 13 residues. CDR3 bases: TGTGCCAGCAGCTTGGTTGGGAACTACGAGCAGTACTTC. Its protein product is CASSLVGNYEQYF.

The chain uses TRBV7-9 and TRBJ2-2, with D perhaps given as TRBD1 or TRBD2 (7 bases each). CDR1 and CDR2 (germline): SEHNR, FQNEAQ (reference sequence). V lost 5 bases and J 7 bases, leaving 14 bases between the germline ends. The CDR3 loop spans 14 amino acids. The CDR3: CASSPQGGGGELFF. CDR3 DNA: TGTGCCAGCAGCCCCCAGGGGGGGGGCGGGGAGCTGTTTTTT.

The chain uses TRBV5-4 and TRBJ2-1; 7 bases line up with TRBD2. Germline trimming cut 0 bases from V and 6 bases from J; bases unmatched to any gene: 6. Germline V gene sequence: CDR1 SGHNT, CDR2 YYREEE (reference sequence). The CDR3 loop spans 15 amino acids. CDR3 region: CASSLELASSNEQFF. CDR3 bases: TGTGCCAGCAGCTTGGAACTAGCGAGCTCCAATGAGCAGTTCTTC.

The chain uses TRBV5-1 and TRBJ2-7; D perhaps matches TRBD2 (7 bases). Germline CDR1 and CDR2: SGHRS and YFSETQ. Deletions cut 4 bases from V and 0 bases from J, with 17 bases between. The CDR3 sequence is 16 residues long. Here the CDR3 DNA reads TGCGCCAGCAGCCCCGGGGGGCTAGCGGCCTCCTACGAGCAGTACTTC. It specifies CASSPGGLAASYEQYF.

V usage is TRBV5-1 and J usage is TRBJ1-2; no firm D call. V lost 4 bases to trimming and J lost 8 bases, with 12 bases between them. The CDR3 has 12 residues. In germline, CDR1 is SGHRS, CDR2 YFSETQ. The CDR3 spells CASSRVADGYTF. CDR3 sequence (DNA): TGCGCCAGCAGCAGAGTGGCTGACGGCTACACCTTC.

Regarding this clone: The same CDR3 can be traced to other DNA sequences in this sample. The chain uses TRBV5-5 and TRBJ2-5; TRBD1 agrees at 10 bases. Germline V gene data show CDR1 as SGHKS and CDR2 as YYEKEE (reference sequence). V lost 3 bases and J lost 5; bases outside the gene matches: 4. The CDR3 is 14 residues long. The CDR3 reads CASSSTGGRETQYF. The CDR3 nucleotides read TGTGCCAGCAGCTCGACAGGGGGCAGGGAGACCCAGTACTTC.

The chain combines TRBV2 with TRBJ2-3; D remains unclear. V was clipped by 7 bases and J by 2 bases, with 10 bases between them. Germline CDR1 SNHLY, CDR2 FYNNEI. CDR3 size: 13 residues. The CDR3 loop reads CASMPRLTDTQYF. In nucleotides, the CDR3 is TGTGCCAGCATGCCCCGGCTCACAGATACGCAGTATTTT.

The V gene is TRBV9, the J gene TRBJ2-7, with D maybe TRBD2 (6 bases). From germline, CDR1 is SGDLS and CDR2 YYNGEE. With 3 bases removed from V and 7 bases from J, the gap between germline ends came to 26 bases. The CDR3 extends over 17 amino acids. The CDR3: CASSATLDGSAPREQYF. CDR3 bases: TGTGCCAGCAGCGCTACTCTGGACGGGAGCGCCCCTAGGGAGCAGTACTTC.

The gene calls are TRBV5-1 and TRBJ1-6, with 9 positions matching TRBD1. The CDR3 spans 17 residues. Germline CDR1 reads SGHRS; CDR2 reads YFSETQ. V gave up 4 bases and J gave up 1 base; unmatched junction bases: 6. Here the CDR3 reads CASSKDRGFSYNSPLHF. For the CDR3, the DNA is TGCGCCAGCAGCAAGGACAGGGGTTTTTCCTATAATTCACCCCTCCACTTT.

The rearrangement joins TRBV29-1 to TRBJ2-2, with D tentatively TRBD1 (6 bases). The ends were cut back, 4 bases at V and 7 bases at J, with 16 bases in the middle. The CDR3 sequence is 14 residues long. Germline lookup yields CDR1 SQVTM and CDR2 ANQGSEA. CDR3 nucleotides: TGCAGCGTTGGGATGTTCAGGGGAAGCGGGGAGCTGTTTTTT. Translating gives CSVGMFRGSGELFF.

This sequence joins TRBV6-2 or TRBV6-3 and TRBJ2-7, with TRBD1 identical over 7 bases. The CDR3 spans 15 residues. V shed 2 bases, J shed 2 bases, and the junction held 6 bases outside the gene matches. CDR1 is MNHEY, CDR2 SVGEGT, per germline. CDR3 coding DNA: TGTGCCAGCAGTTACGAGGCAGGGGGTCCCTACGAGCAGTACTTC. Protein product: CASSYEAGGPYEQYF.